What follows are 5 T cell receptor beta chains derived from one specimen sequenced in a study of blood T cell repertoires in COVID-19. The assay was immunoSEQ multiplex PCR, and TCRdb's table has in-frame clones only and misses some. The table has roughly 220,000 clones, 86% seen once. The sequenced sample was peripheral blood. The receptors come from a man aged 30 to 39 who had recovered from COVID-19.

The CDR3 coding sequence is TGTGCCAGCAGTTTAGTCGCAGCGCGTGGCTACACCTTC. Translating gives CASSLVAARGYTF. V usage is TRBV12-3 or TRBV12-4 and J usage is TRBJ1-2; D unclear. Trimming cost V 1 base and J 7 bases, with 10 bases left between them. This CDR3 is built from 13 residues.

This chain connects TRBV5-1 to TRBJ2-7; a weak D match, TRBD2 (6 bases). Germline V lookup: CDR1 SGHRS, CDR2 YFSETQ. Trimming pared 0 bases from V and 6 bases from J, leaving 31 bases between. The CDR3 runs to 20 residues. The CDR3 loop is CASSLVVATKSEGLVGEQYF. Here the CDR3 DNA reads TGCGCCAGCAGCTTGGTCGTTGCGACGAAGTCGGAGGGGCTGGTCGGCGAGCAGTACTTC.

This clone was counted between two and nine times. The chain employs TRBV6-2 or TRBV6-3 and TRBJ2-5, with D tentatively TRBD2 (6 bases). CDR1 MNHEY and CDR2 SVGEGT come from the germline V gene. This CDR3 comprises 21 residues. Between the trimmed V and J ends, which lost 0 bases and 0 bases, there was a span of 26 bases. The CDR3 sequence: CASSYSNYLGGGALNQETQYF. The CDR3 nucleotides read TGTGCCAGCAGTTACTCGAACTATTTGGGAGGCGGGGCTCTCAACCAAGAGACCCAGTACTTC.

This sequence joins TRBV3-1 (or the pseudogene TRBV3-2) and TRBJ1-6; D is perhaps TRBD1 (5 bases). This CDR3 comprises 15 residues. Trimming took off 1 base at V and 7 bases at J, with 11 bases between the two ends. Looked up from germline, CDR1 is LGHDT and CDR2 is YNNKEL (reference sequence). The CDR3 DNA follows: TGTGCCAGCAGCCAAGTTTTATCAGGGAATTCACCCCTCCACTTT. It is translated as CASSQVLSGNSPLHF.

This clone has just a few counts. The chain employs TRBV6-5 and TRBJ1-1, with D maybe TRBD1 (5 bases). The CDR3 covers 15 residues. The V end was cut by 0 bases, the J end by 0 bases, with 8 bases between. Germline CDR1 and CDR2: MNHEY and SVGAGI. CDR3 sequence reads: CASSYSSGVNTEAFF. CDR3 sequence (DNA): TGTGCCAGCAGTTACTCGTCGGGGGTGAACACTGAAGCTTTCTTT.